Listed below are T cell receptor beta chains from one sample, sequenced in a study of OX40 agonist ivuxolimab in advanced cancers. Only in-frame clones appear in the TCRdb table, and some are missing; sequencing was by immunoSEQ multiplex PCR. The sample includes more than 25,000 clones, 86% of them seen just once. Sample: CD4+ or CD8+ T cells sorted from blood, taken in a trial of the OX40 agonist ivuxolimab. The source is an adult with an advanced solid tumor such as melanoma, head and neck, liver or kidney cancer. The CDR3 runs from the conserved cysteine through the conserved F or W. A D gene is named only where the DNA matches it firmly. Expanded clones get a size class; other rows say once, few or many, or leave the size out.

J | size | D | V | DNA | CDR3
TRBJ2-1 | NA | TRBD2 | TRBV4-2 | TGTGCCAGCAGCCAACTAGCGGGAGACTACAATGAGCAGTTCTTC | CASSQLAGDYNEQFF
TRBJ2-2 | NA | TRBD2 | TRBV19 | TGTGCCAGTACGGCGGGAGGTTTCGCCGGGGAGCTGTTTTTT | CASTAGGFAGELFF
TRBJ2-1 | once | TRBD2 | TRBV9 | TGTGCCAGCAGCCCCACCGGGACTAGACCTTACAATGAGCAGTTCTTC | CASSPTGTRPYNEQFF
TRBJ2-7 | once | TRBD1 | TRBV6-5 | TGTGCCAGCAGTGAGGTCTACAGGGGCTACGAGCAGTACTTC | CASSEVYRGYEQYF
TRBJ2-1 | NA | NA | TRBV5-4 | TGTGCCAGCAGTGAACACCTTTCCGCCAATGAGCAGTTCTTC | CASSEHLSANEQFF
TRBJ2-7 | NA | NA | TRBV19 | TGTGCCAGTAGTATAGTGGCTAGCGACTACGAGCAGTACTTC | CASSIVASDYEQYF
TRBJ2-7 | NA | TRBD1 | TRBV7-6 | TGTGCCAGCAGCTTAGGGACAGGTGACTTTTACGAGCAGTACTTC | CASSLGTGDFYEQYF
TRBJ2-7 | NA | NA | TRBV30 | TGTGCCTGGGGGCCGGGGACACTCTACGAGCAGTACTTC | CAWGPGTLYEQYF
TRBJ1-2 | NA | NA | TRBV7-9 | TGTGCCAGCAGCCGCGATAACTATGGCTACACCTTC | CASSRDNYGYTF
TRBJ2-3 | NA | NA | TRBV2 | TGTGCCACCCGCCTAATCACAGATACGCAGTATTTT | CATRLITDTQYF
TRBJ2-7 | NA | TRBD2 | TRBV4-2 | TGTGCCAGCAGCCAAGAGGTCGGGGGGGCCTACGAGCAGTACTTC | CASSQEVGGAYEQYF
TRBJ2-4 | NA | TRBD2 | TRBV11-3 | TGTGCCAGCAGCTTAGTGGCAGCGGGAGCGGCCAAAAACATTCAGTACTTC | CASSLVAAGAAKNIQYF
TRBJ2-1 | NA | NA | TRBV5-4 | TGCGCCAGCAGCCAAGTTCTCAATGAGCAGTTCTTC | CASSQVLNEQFF
TRBJ1-2 | once | NA | TRBV4-1 | TGCGCCAGCAGCCAAGTCGGACGGGGGGCGTTTGGCTATGGCTACACCTTC | CASSQVGRGAFGYGYTF
TRBJ1-2 | NA | TRBD1 | TRBV19 | TGTGCCAGTAGTCCGGGACAGGGCTGGTATGGCTACACCTTC | CASSPGQGWYGYTF
TRBJ1-1 | NA | NA | TRBV5-8 | TGTGCCAGCAGCTTGGAGGAGAGGAGCACTGAAGCTTTCTTT | CASSLEERSTEAFF
TRBJ2-3 | NA | TRBD2 | TRBV13 | TGTGCCAGCAGCCCAAGAGCACTAGCGGTATCAGATACGCAGTATTTT | CASSPRALAVSDTQYF
TRBJ2-1 | NA | NA | TRBV5-1 | TGCGCCAGCAGCTTGGGGGCCCCGTCCTACAATGAGCAGTTCTTC | CASSLGAPSYNEQFF
TRBJ2-2 | few | NA | TRBV30 | TGTGCCTGGAGTGTTACTCCGAACACCGGGGAGCTGTTTTTT | CAWSVTPNTGELFF
TRBJ2-7 | NA | NA | TRBV9 | TGTGCCAGCAGCGTAGGATTAAGCGGTGAGCAGTACTTC | CASSVGLSGEQYF
TRBJ1-2 | NA | NA | TRBV5-1 | TGCGCCAGCAGCCCGGGACGGACCTATGGCTACACCTTC | CASSPGRTYGYTF
TRBJ1-5 | NA | NA | TRBV19 | TGTGCCAGTAGTAATACCGGCAATCAGCCCCAGCATTTT | CASSNTGNQPQHF
TRBJ2-7 | few | TRBD2 | TRBV7-9 | TGTGCCAGCAGCTCGACGGGACTAGCGAACGAGCAGTACTTC | CASSSTGLANEQYF
TRBJ2-5 | NA | NA | TRBV27 | TGTGCCAACAAAAGTGAGACCCAGTACTTC | CANKSETQYF
TRBJ1-5 | once | NA | TRBV2 | TGTGCCAGCAGTGAATTGGGGTATCAGCCCCAGCATTTT | CASSELGYQPQHF
TRBJ1-2 | NA | NA | TRBV27 | TGTGCCAGCAGTTTTAGGGATCCATTCCGTGATGGCTACACCTTC | CASSFRDPFRDGYTF
TRBJ2-1 | NA | TRBD2 | TRBV28 | TGTGCCAGCAGTTTGTCTCTAGCGGTCTACAATGAGCAGTTCTTC | CASSLSLAVYNEQFF
TRBJ2-2 | NA | NA | TRBV27 | TGTGCCAGCAGTTTAAGGACCGGGGAGCTGTTTTTT | CASSLRTGELFF
TRBJ2-2 | NA | NA | TRBV1 | TGCACCAGCAGCCAAACTAGCGGGGATAACACCGGGGAGCTGTTTTTT | CTSSQTSGDNTGELFF
TRBJ1-5 | NA | NA | TRBV5-4 | TGTGCCAGCAGCCAAGAACAGGTTAGCAATCAGCCCCAGCATTTT | CASSQEQVSNQPQHF
TRBJ2-7 | NA | NA | TRBV6-5 | TGTGCCAGCAGTTACATGGCGGGGAACTACGAGCAGTACTTC | CASSYMAGNYEQYF
TRBJ2-1 | once | TRBD2 | TRBV4-2 | TGTGCCAGCAGCCAAGATCAAACTAGCGGGAGTTATGAGCAGTTCTTC | CASSQDQTSGSYEQFF
TRBJ1-2 | NA | NA | TRBV20-1 | TGCAGTGCCCTGCGGGGGGCTGGCTACACCTTC | CSALRGAGYTF
TRBJ2-2 | NA | TRBD2 | TRBV7-9 | TGTGCCAGCAGCTCACGGGACGGGAGGGCGAACACCGGGGAGCTGTTTTTT | CASSSRDGRANTGELFF
TRBJ2-1 | NA | NA | TRBV19 | TGTGCCAGTAGTATAAAGGCCCTCCTTAGCTCCTACAATGAGCAGTTCTTC | CASSIKALLSSYNEQFF
TRBJ2-1 | NA | NA | TRBV9 | TGTGCCAGCAGCCACGCCCGGGGATCCTACAATGAGCAGTTCTTC | CASSHARGSYNEQFF
TRBJ1-5 | few | NA | TRBV27 | TGTGCCAGCAGTCGTTACGACGGGGGGCCCCAGCATTTT | CASSRYDGGPQHF
TRBJ1-2 | NA | NA | TRBV28 | TGTGCCAGCAGTTTATTTCGGGGGTCTGGCTACACCTTC | CASSLFRGSGYTF
TRBJ2-7 | NA | NA | TRBV5-5 | TGTGCCAGCAGCTGGACAGTCTCCTACGAGCAGTACTTC | CASSWTVSYEQYF
TRBJ1-5 | few | NA | TRBV19 | TGTGCCAGTTCCTACCACCGGCAGCCCCAGCATTTT | CASSYHRQPQHF
TRBJ2-7 | NA | NA | TRBV4-1 | TGCGCCAGCAGCCAAGATAAAGGGATAACCTACGAGCAGTACTTC | CASSQDKGITYEQYF
TRBJ2-1 | NA | NA | TRBV9 | TGTGCCAGCAGCGACCGCCAGAGTGGGAATGAGCAGTTCTTC | CASSDRQSGNEQFF
TRBJ2-7 | NA | TRBD1 | TRBV4-1 | TGCGCCAGCAGCCCAGGACAGGGGGCAGACGAGCAGTACTTC | CASSPGQGADEQYF
TRBJ2-7 | NA | TRBD2 | TRBV13 | TGTGCCAGCAGCTTAGCCCAGCGGGGATACGAGCAGTACTTC | CASSLAQRGYEQYF
TRBJ2-4 | once | NA | TRBV2 | TGTGCCAGCAGTTCAGGGTCCATGCAGTACTTC | CASSSGSMQYF
TRBJ2-1 | NA | TRBD1 | TRBV4-2 | TGTGCCAGCAGCCAGGGCCCGGGGACAGCTGCCTACAATGAGCAGTTCTTC | CASSQGPGTAAYNEQFF
TRBJ1-5 | few | NA | TRBV4-1 | TGCGCCAGCAGTCAATACGGTGGCAATCAGCCCCAGCATTTT | CASSQYGGNQPQHF
TRBJ2-3 | NA | NA | TRBV9 | TGTGCCAGCAGCCCCCGCCCCCCGGATACGCAGTATTTT | CASSPRPPDTQYF